This TCR beta chain was retrieved from a study of blood T cell repertoires in COVID-19 (dated by TCRdb to the early 2020s). Background for the entire study: Samples from collaborators originated in the United States, Italy and Spain and spanned both the acute and convalescent phases of COVID-19. The dataset comprised deeply sampled blood TCRbeta repertoires from subjects exposed to, actively infected with, or recovered from COVID-19. The material from the prospective study consisted of cDNA or gDNA derived from T cells, B-cell-depleted T cells, or PBMCs. A freely available public database, intended as a resource for researchers studying the immune response to SARS-CoV-2, is where the repertoires were released. The sample metadata nearly always contained a de-identified subject ID, COVID-19 status, age in years and sex. HLA class I and class II types, where available, came from metadata supplied by the sample provider rather than from assay-based typing. The samples were drawn from the first 160 participants of the ongoing ImmuneRACE study and from roughly 1,300 subjects provided by 6 global collaborators. The paper as a whole reports these results and caveats: The quantity of clinical and demographic metadata differed by source and by participant and was supplied without curation.

A single count supports this clone. There is no known antigen for this receptor. Base qualities are missing; no much larger clone stands one base away. TCRbeta CDR3 regions were amplified from genomic DNA using the immunoSEQ Assay, a bias-controlled multiplex PCR. From the authors' description of their analysis: The number of nucleated cells in each sample was estimated from the amplification of reference gene primers within the assay. To quantify the absolute abundance of each unique TCRbeta CDR3 rearrangement, sequence reads were collapsed and filtered. For each sample, productive Simpson clonality was calculated as the square root of Simpson's diversity index over productive rearrangements. Here the immuneACCESS table is served through TCRdb, limited to in-frame sequences with V and J called. Missing clones are a known gap in these copies; in checked studies unresolved V genes cover under half, and the rest lacks a known reason. The V and J calls and the clone size are those of that table, but D and trimming were determined from the DNA. The sample table holds tens of thousands of clones, of which less than 85% were seen once. Of the sample, more than 30% falls within the top ten clones.

V is trimmed back by 6 bases and J by 4 bases, and the junction contains 19 bases that no gene match accounts for. As encoded in the germline V gene (reference sequence), CDR1 is MNHEY while CDR2 is SMNVEV. From its cysteine to its phenylalanine, the CDR3 spans 18 amino acids. Just CDR3 DNA is preserved here, 54 bases in frame from base 1. Collaborating institutions collected whole blood in K2EDTA tubes following their own protocols. For TCRbeta analysis, collaborators shipped samples in one of three forms: frozen whole blood, isolated PBMCs, or DNA extracted from either of those sample types. Sequencing was carried out using peripheral blood. The receptor was isolated from a man older than 75 with acute or convalescent COVID-19. The chain is made from TRBV27 and TRBJ2-3, and 7 junctional nucleotides match TRBD1. The CDR3 has the sequence CASSPRPLTGARADTQYF. The DNA sequence reads TGTGCCAGCAGCCCCCGACCCCTCACAGGGGCCCGGGCAGATACGCAGTATTTT.